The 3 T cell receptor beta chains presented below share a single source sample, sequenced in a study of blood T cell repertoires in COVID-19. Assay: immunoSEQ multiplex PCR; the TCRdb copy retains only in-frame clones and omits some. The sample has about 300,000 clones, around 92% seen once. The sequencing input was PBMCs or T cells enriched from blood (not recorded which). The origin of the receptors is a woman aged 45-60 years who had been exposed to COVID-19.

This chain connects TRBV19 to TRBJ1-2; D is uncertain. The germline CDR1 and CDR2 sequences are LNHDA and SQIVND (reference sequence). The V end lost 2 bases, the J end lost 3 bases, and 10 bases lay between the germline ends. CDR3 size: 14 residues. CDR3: CASSIRRGDYGYTF. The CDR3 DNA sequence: TGTGCCAGTAGTATACGGCGGGGAGACTATGGCTACACCTTC.

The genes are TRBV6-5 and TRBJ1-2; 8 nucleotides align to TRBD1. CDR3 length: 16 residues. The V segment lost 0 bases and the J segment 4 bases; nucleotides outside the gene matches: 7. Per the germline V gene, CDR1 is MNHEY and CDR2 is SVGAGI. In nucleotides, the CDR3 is TGTGCCAGCAGTTACTCGACAGGGGTCCCCAGCTATGGCTACACCTTC. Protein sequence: CASSYSTGVPSYGYTF.

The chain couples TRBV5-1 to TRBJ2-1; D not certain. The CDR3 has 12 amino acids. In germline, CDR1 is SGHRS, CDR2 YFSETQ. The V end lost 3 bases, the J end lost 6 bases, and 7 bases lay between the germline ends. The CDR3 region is CASSSYTNEQFF. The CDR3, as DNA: TGCGCCAGCAGCTCTTACACCAATGAGCAGTTCTTC. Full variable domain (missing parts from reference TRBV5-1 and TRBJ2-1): KAGVTQTPRYLIKTRGQQVTLSCSPISGHRSVSWYQQTPGQGLQFLFEYFSETQRNKGNFPGRFSGRQFSNSRSEMNVSTLELGDSALYLCASSSYTNEQFFGPGTRLTVL.